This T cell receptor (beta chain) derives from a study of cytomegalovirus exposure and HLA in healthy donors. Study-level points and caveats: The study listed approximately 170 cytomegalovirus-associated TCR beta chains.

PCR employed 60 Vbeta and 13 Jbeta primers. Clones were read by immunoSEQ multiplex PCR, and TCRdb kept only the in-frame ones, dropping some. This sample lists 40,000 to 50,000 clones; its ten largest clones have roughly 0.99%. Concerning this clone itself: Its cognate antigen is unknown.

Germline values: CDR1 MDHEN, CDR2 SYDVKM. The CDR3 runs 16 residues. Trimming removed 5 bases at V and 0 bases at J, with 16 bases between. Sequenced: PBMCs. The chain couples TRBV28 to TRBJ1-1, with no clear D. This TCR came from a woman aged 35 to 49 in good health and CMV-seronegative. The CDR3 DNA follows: TGTGCCAGCAGTCCCGGTTTTGGGCGTATGAACACTGAAGCTTTCTTT. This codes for CASSPGFGRMNTEAFF.